The 25 T cell receptor beta chains below come from one sample, sequenced in a study of T cell changes during pregnancy in multiple sclerosis. Method: immunoSEQ multiplex PCR; TCRdb's copy keeps in-frame clones and lacks some. The sample lists about 44,000 clones, 80% to 90% seen once, with roughly 1.2% in the top ten. The source material was CD4+ T cells from peripheral blood mononuclear cells, sampled after pregnancy. These receptors were obtained from a female donor with multiple sclerosis, enrolled in a pregnancy study.

The rearrangement joins TRBV20-1 to TRBJ1-1; D is uncertain. The ends were cut back, 5 bases at V and 7 bases at J, with 8 bases in the middle. This CDR3 contains 10 residues. CDR1 is DFQATT, CDR2 SNEGSKA, per germline (reference sequence). CDR3 sequence reads: CSARRVEAFF. CDR3 coding DNA: TGCAGTGCTCGTCGGGTTGAAGCTTTCTTT.

V and J are TRBV11-3 and TRBJ2-3; D might be TRBD2 (6 bases). The CDR3 has 14 residues. V dropped 4 bases and J dropped 0 bases, with 8 bases sitting between them. CDR1 and CDR2 from the germline V gene are SGHNT and YENEEA. The CDR3, as DNA: TGTGCCAGCAGCTACGGGGGTAGCACAGATACGCAGTATTTT. Its protein is CASSYGGSTDTQYF.

V and J are TRBV2 and TRBJ1-2; 7 bases are a match to TRBD1. CDR3 size: 13 residues. Trimming at V came to 6 bases and at J to 6 bases, leaving 7 bases not matched to a gene. Germline-derived CDR1 and CDR2 are SNHLY and FYNNEI. The CDR3 sequence is CASRATGEDGYTF. Written as DNA, the CDR3 is TGTGCCAGCAGGGCCACAGGGGAAGATGGCTACACCTTC.

This chain joins TRBV6-1 and TRBJ2-5; 7 bases map to TRBD1. CDR3 length: 14 amino acids. Germline V gene sequence: CDR1 MNHNS, CDR2 SASEGT. After removal of 8 bases from V and 5 bases from J, the junction contained 11 bases not matched to a gene. The CDR3 DNA is TGTGCCAGCTCTTGGACGACAGGGATGGAGACCCAGTACTTC. Translating gives CASSWTTGMETQYF.

J is TRBJ2-3 and V is TRBV7-2, with TRBD2 as a possible D gene (6 bases). The CDR3 is 12 amino acids. In germline, CDR1 is SGHTA, CDR2 FQGNSA. V lost 5 bases to trimming and J lost 5 bases, with 8 bases between them. The DNA of the CDR3 is TGTGCCAGCAGCCCGCGGGAAGATACGCAGTATTTT. Translating gives CASSPREDTQYF. Using reference TRBV7-2 and TRBJ2-3 for the parts outside the CDR3, the full variable domain is GAGVSQSPSNKVTEKGKDVELRCDPISGHTALYWYRQSLGQGLEFLIYFQGNSAPDKSGLPSDRFSAERTGGSVSTLTIQRTQQEDSAVYLCASSPREDTQYFGPGTRLTVL.

The chain couples TRBV6-1 to TRBJ2-1; 12 bases match TRBD2. The J segment lost 7 bases and the V segment lost 7 bases, leaving 8 bases of the junction unmatched. CDR3 length: 15 amino acids. Germline assignment: CDR1 MNHNS and CDR2 SASEGT. CDR3 region: CASNRLAGEGNEQFF. CDR3 coding DNA: TGTGCCAGCAACAGACTAGCGGGAGAGGGAAATGAGCAGTTCTTC.

This sequence joins TRBV20-1 and TRBJ2-1; D gene uncertain. The CDR3 spans 11 residues. V lost 5 bases and J lost 8, with 10 bases in between. The germline V gene encodes CDR1 DFQATT and CDR2 SNEGSKA (reference sequence). The chain's CDR3 is CSAGQVDEQFF. CDR3 sequence (DNA): TGCAGTGCTGGCCAAGTCGATGAGCAGTTCTTC.

The rearrangement joins TRBV28 to TRBJ2-7; 7 bases are a match to TRBD1. CDR1 and CDR2 (germline): MDHEN, SYDVKM. Germline trimming cut 3 bases from V and 6 bases from J; bases unmatched to any gene: 5. This CDR3 spans 13 amino acids. CDR3 in DNA: TGTGCCAGCAGTTTTTCTGACAGGGTCGAGCAGTACTTC. Its translation: CASSFSDRVEQYF.

The chain joins TRBV30 to TRBJ1-3, with D unclear. This CDR3 has 12 amino acids. The V gene's germline CDR1 is GTSNPN and CDR2 SVGIG (reference sequence). V was pared by 3 bases and J by 0 bases, with 3 bases between. CDR3 in DNA: TGTGCCTGGAGGTACTCTGGAAACACCATATATTTT. This encodes CAWRYSGNTIYF.

This sequence joins TRBV18 and TRBJ1-5; 7 bases map to TRBD1. This CDR3 has 16 residues. Germline lookup yields CDR1 KGHSH and CDR2 LQKENI. V lost 3 bases and J lost 0; bases outside the gene matches: 5. CDR3 DNA: TGTGCCAGCTCACCGCGGGACAGTTTTAGCAATCAGCCCCAGCATTTT. This codes for CASSPRDSFSNQPQHF.

The gene calls are TRBV19 and TRBJ2-1; 8 bases line up with TRBD2. After removal of 3 bases from V and 6 bases from J, the junction contained 7 bases not matched to a gene. The CDR3 runs to 15 residues. Germline lookup yields CDR1 LNHDA and CDR2 SQIVND (reference sequence). The CDR3 DNA is TGTGCCAGTAGTATTCCGGGACTAGTTAGCAATGAGCAGTTCTTC. Translation gives CASSIPGLVSNEQFF. Looking up the rest from reference TRBV19 and TRBJ2-1 gives the full variable domain: DGGITQSPKYLFRKEGQNVTLSCEQNLNHDAMYWYRQDPGQGLRLIYYSQIVNDFQKGDIAEGYSVSREKKESFPLTVTSAQKNPTAFYLCASSIPGLVSNEQFFGPGTRLTVL.

This clone is medium-sized within its sample. The chain links TRBV6-4 to TRBJ2-2, with 11 bases matching TRBD2. This CDR3 spans 14 amino acids. CDR1 and CDR2 (germline): MRHNA, SNTAGT. V lost 7 bases to trimming and J lost 3 bases; unmatched junction nucleotides: 1. The DNA for the CDR3 is TGTGCCAGCAAACTAGCGGGAGACACCGGGGAGCTGTTTTTT. Translation: CASKLAGDTGELFF.

The V call is TRBV2, the J call TRBJ2-5; maybe TRBD1 (6 bases). The germline V gene has CDR1 SNHLY and CDR2 FYNNEI. Trimming removed 7 bases from V and 5 bases from J, with 14 bases in between. There are 13 residues in the CDR3. CDR3 protein: CASKVDRSETQYF. The CDR3, as DNA: TGTGCCAGCAAGGTCGACAGGTCGGAGACCCAGTACTTC. The variable domain in full, with the rest retrieved from reference TRBV2 and TRBJ2-5, is EPEVTQTPSHQVTQMGQEVILRCVPISNHLYFYWYRQILGQKVEFLVSFYNNEISEKSEIFDDQFSVERPDGSNFTLKIRSTKLEDSAMYFCASKVDRSETQYFGPGTRLLVL.

The V gene is TRBV7-2, the J gene TRBJ2-2; D unresolved. The CDR3 runs to 14 residues. With 4 bases removed from V and 5 bases from J, the gap between germline ends came to 11 bases. Germline V lookup: CDR1 SGHTA, CDR2 FQGNSA. This CDR3 reads CASSSTTGTGELFF. The CDR3 DNA sequence: TGTGCCAGCAGCTCAACAACCGGGACCGGGGAGCTGTTTTTT.

The chain uses TRBV19 and TRBJ2-2; 7 nucleotides line up with TRBD1. Per the germline V gene, CDR1 is LNHDA and CDR2 is SQIVND (reference sequence). The CDR3 spans 17 residues. Unmatched junction bases numbered 10, after V lost 3 bases and J lost 3 bases. The CDR3 spells CASSIPTGRLDTGELFF. The CDR3 DNA reads as TGTGCCAGTAGTATTCCGACAGGGCGGTTGGACACCGGGGAGCTGTTTTTT.

This clone appeared a few times. The genes are TRBV5-4 and TRBJ1-1; possibly TRBD1 for D (6 bases). Germline CDR1 and CDR2: SGHNT and YYREEE (reference sequence). Trimming pared 4 bases from V and 3 bases from J, leaving 10 bases between. The CDR3 has 13 amino acids. CDR3 sequence reads: CASSRTAYTEAFF. The CDR3 coding sequence is TGTGCCAGCAGCCGGACAGCTTACACTGAAGCTTTCTTT.

The chain couples TRBV21-1 to TRBJ1-1; TRBD1, as called in the table, went unchecked against the DNA. TRBV21-1 has pseudogene status. The CDR3 covers 14 residues. CDR3 residues: CATSAGTENTEAFF. The CDR3, as DNA: TGTGCCACCTCAGCCGGGACAGAGAACACTGAAGCTTTCTTT.

The V and J genes are TRBV28 and TRBJ2-7; 12 bases fit TRBD2. The CDR3 loop spans 15 amino acids. In germline, CDR1 is MDHEN, CDR2 SYDVKM. Trimming cost V 7 bases and J 0 bases; bases outside gene matches: 4. In nucleotides, the CDR3 is TGTGCCAGCACCTGGACTAGCGGGGACTCCTACGAGCAGTACTTC. Translated, it gives CASTWTSGDSYEQYF.

This clone was observed a single time. The genes are TRBV27 and TRBJ2-3; 12 nucleotides agree with TRBD2. V lost 6 bases and J lost 0; bases outside the gene matches: 7. The CDR3 runs 17 residues. In germline, CDR1 is MNHEY, CDR2 SMNVEV (reference sequence). The CDR3 is CASSFRTSGASTDTQYF. CDR3 DNA sequence: TGTGCCAGCAGCTTTCGGACTAGCGGGGCTAGCACAGATACGCAGTATTTT.

This sequence joins TRBV10-3 and TRBJ2-7, with 7 bases that match TRBD1. Germline assignment: CDR1 ENHRY and CDR2 SYGVKD. The V and J ends lost 3 bases and 1 base, in that order; junction bases with no gene match: 6. This CDR3 is 15 amino acids long. The CDR3 protein is CAISEGEQGSYEQYF. Here the CDR3 DNA reads TGTGCCATCAGTGAAGGGGAACAGGGGTCCTACGAGCAGTACTTC.

This chain uses TRBV6-5 with TRBJ1-4; 7 bases are shared with TRBD1. Losses at the gene ends were 4 bases for V and 10 bases for J; bases not matched to a gene: 9. Germline-derived CDR1 and CDR2 are MNHEY and SVGAGI. The CDR3 totals 14 residues. The CDR3: CASSSENRGGKLFF. CDR3 DNA sequence: TGTGCCAGCAGTTCTGAAAACAGGGGCGGAAAACTGTTTTTT.

The J gene is TRBJ2-3, the V gene TRBV6-6; 7 bases agree with TRBD1. The V and J ends lost 5 bases and 0 bases, in that order; junction bases with no gene match: 8. From germline, CDR1 is MNHNY and CDR2 SVGAGI (reference sequence). The CDR3 consists of 16 residues. The CDR3 loop reads CASSPGTDASTDTQYF. The CDR3, as DNA: TGTGCCAGCAGTCCTGGGACAGATGCTAGCACAGATACGCAGTATTTT.

V is TRBV7-9 and J is TRBJ2-1; 7 nucleotides match TRBD1. Germline values: CDR1 SEHNR, CDR2 FQNEAQ (reference sequence). The CDR3 has 15 amino acids. The V and J ends lost 6 bases and 0 bases, in that order; junction bases with no gene match: 5. The CDR3 bases are TGTGCCAGCAGACCACAGGGGTCCTCCTACAATGAGCAGTTCTTC. It codes for CASRPQGSSYNEQFF.

The gene calls are TRBV7-2 and TRBJ2-7; D possibly corresponds to TRBD1 (5 bases). Trimming shortened V by 1 base and J by 5 bases, and 15 bases separated the two germline ends. Germline lookup yields CDR1 SGHTA and CDR2 FQGNSA. The CDR3 consists of 15 residues. The CDR3 region has the DNA TGTGCCAGCAGCTTAGATTTCGGCAGGGTGGACGAGCAGTACTTC. This codes for CASSLDFGRVDEQYF. The full variable domain, completed using reference TRBV7-2 and TRBJ2-7, is GAGVSQSPSNKVTEKGKDVELRCDPISGHTALYWYRQSLGQGLEFLIYFQGNSAPDKSGLPSDRFSAERTGGSVSTLTIQRTQQEDSAVYLCASSLDFGRVDEQYFGPGTRLTVT.

The CDR3 region is CASSFYMNTEAFF. CDR3 DNA sequence: TGTGCCAGCAGCTTTTATATGAACACTGAAGCTTTCTTT. This sequence joins TRBV7-9 and TRBJ1-1; D call uncertain. V was shortened by 3 bases and J by 0 bases, with 5 bases between the two germline ends. The CDR3 consists of 13 residues. The germline gives CDR1 SEHNR, CDR2 FQNEAQ (reference sequence). The full variable domain, completed using reference TRBV7-9 and TRBJ1-1, is DTGVSQNPRHKITKRGQNVTFRCDPISEHNRLYWYRQTLGQGPEFLTYFQNEAQLEKSRLLSDRFSAERPKGSFSTLEIQRTEQGDSAMYLCASSFYMNTEAFFGQGTRLTVV.